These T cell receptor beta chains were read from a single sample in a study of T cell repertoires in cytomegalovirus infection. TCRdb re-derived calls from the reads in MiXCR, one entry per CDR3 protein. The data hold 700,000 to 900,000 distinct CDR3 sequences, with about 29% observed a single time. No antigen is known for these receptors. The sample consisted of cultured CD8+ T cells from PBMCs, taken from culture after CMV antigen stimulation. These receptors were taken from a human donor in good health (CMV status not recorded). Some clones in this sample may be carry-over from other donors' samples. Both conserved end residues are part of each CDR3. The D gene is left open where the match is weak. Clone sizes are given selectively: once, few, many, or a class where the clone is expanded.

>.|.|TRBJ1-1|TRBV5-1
TGCGCCAGCAGCTTGTTCCGGGATACGGGCACTGTAGCTTTCTTT
CASSLFRDTGTVAFF
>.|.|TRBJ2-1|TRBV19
TGTGCCAGTAGGTTGCTTAGCTTAGGGGAGGCGGTCAATGAGCAGTTCTTC
CASRLLSLGEAVNEQFF
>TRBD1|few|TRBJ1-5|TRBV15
TGTGCCACCCGAGGCAGGGGGCCAAATCAGCCCCAGCATTTT
CATRGRGPNQPQHF
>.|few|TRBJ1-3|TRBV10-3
TGTGCCATCAGGGGGGGACTCCCGAACTCTGGAAACACCATATATTTT
CAIRGGLPNSGNTIYF
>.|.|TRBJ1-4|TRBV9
TGTGCCAGCAGCGTAGAAGGAGGCTATAATGAAAAACTGTTTTTT
CASSVEGGYNEKLFF
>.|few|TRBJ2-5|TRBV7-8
TGTGCCAGCAGCTTAAAGGGGGCAGGGGGGGAGACCCAGTACTTC
CASSLKGAGGETQYF
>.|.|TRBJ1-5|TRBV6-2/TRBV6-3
TGTGCTAGCAGTTACTTCCCTCAGCCCCAGCATTTT
CASSYFPQPQHF
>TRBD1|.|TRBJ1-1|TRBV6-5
TGTGCCAGCAGTTACTCGTCTTTTTACAGGGGCATCGAGGTTGAAGCTTTCTTT
CASSYSSFYRGIEVEAFF
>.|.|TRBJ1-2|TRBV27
TGTGCCAGCAGTGACCCGGACAGCACCTATGGCTACACCTTC
CASSDPDSTYGYTF
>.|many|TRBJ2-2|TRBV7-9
TGTGCCAGCAGCCAAGACACCGGGGAGCTGTTTTTT
CASSQDTGELFF
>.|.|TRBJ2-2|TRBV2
TGTGCCAGCAGTGGAGAAAGGCAGCGTGAAACCGGGGAGCTGTTTTTT
CASSGERQRETGELFF
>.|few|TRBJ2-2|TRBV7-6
TGTGCCAGCAGCGTCCGGGACGGCGGGGAGCTGTTTTTT
CASSVRDGGELFF
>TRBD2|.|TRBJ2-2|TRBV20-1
TGCAGTGCTACACCCGGGACTACCCACTCCGGGGAGCTGTTTTTT
CSATPGTTHSGELFF
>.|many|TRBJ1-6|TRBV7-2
TGTGCCAGCACCTCCGGACGGGCCTATAATTCACCCCTCCACTTT
CASTSGRAYNSPLHF
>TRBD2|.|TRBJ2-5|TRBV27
TGTGCCAGCAGTTTAGATTCTAGCGGGGGGCAAGAGACCCAGTACTTC
CASSLDSSGGQETQYF
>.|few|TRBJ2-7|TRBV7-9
TGTGCCAGCAGCTTATCCCGTGAGGGTCCCTACGAGCAGTACTTC
CASSLSREGPYEQYF
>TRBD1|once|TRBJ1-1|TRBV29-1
TGCAGCGTTGGGCAGGGGGCCACTGAAGCTTTCTTT
CSVGQGATEAFF
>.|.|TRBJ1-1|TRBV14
TGTGCCAGCAGCCCGCGGGACCCTAACACTGAAGCTTTCTTT
CASSPRDPNTEAFF
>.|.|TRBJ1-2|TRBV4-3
TGCGCCAGCAGCCAAGAGGCAGCCCCTGGCTACACCTTC
CASSQEAAPGYTF
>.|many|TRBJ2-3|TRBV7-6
TGTGCCAGCAGCTTGGACGGGATTAGCACAGATACGCAGTATTTT
CASSLDGISTDTQYF
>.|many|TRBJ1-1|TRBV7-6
TGTGCCAGCAGCGCGGGGGGAGAAAACACTGAAGCTTTCTTT
CASSAGGENTEAFF
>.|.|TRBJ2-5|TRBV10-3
TGTGCCATCAACCCGGGGGGCTTAGGGGAGACCCAGTACTTC
CAINPGGLGETQYF
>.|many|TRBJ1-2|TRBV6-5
TGTGCCAGCAGTTTCGACGGGGCTGGCTACACCTTC
CASSFDGAGYTF
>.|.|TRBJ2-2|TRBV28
TGTGCCAGCAGTTTTGGGACCCAGGTCCAGGGACACCTGTTCGCGAACACCGGGGAGCTGTTTTTT
CASSFGTQVQGHLFANTGELFF
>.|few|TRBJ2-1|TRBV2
TGTGCCAGCAGCCCGACCTACACTCGAGAGTCCTACAATGAGCAGTTCTTC
CASSPTYTRESYNEQFF
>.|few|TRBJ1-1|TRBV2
TGTGCCAGCAGTGAAGGGCAGGGAGGGACTGAAGCTTTCTTT
CASSEGQGGTEAFF
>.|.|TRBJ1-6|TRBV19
TGTGCCAGTAGTCAGGGTTCTAGTTCACCCCTCCACTTT
CASSQGSSSPLHF
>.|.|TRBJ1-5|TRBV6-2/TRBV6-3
TGTGCCAGCAGTTACGGGGGGCCACAGCCCCAGCATTTT
CASSYGGPQPQHF
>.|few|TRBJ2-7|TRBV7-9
TGTGCCAGCAGCTCGAGTCAGTACCTCTCCTACGAGCAGTACTTC
CASSSSQYLSYEQYF
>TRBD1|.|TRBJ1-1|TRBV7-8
TGTGCCAGCAGCGATAACAGGGGGCTGAACACTGAAGCTTTCTTT
CASSDNRGLNTEAFF
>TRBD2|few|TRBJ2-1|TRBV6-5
TGTGCCAGCAGCCAACACCCGGGACTAGAGCAGTTCTTC
CASSQHPGLEQFF
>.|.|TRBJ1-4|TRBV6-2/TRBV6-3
TGTGCCAGCAGTTACTCGAGGATTATTTCTGCAACTAATGAAAAACTGTTTTTT
CASSYSRIISATNEKLFF
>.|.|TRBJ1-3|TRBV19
TGTGCCAGTAGTACGTCCGTTAGGAAAGGAAACACCATATATTTT
CASSTSVRKGNTIYF
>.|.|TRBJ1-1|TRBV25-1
TGTACCAGCAGTTGGACAGTAAAGTGGCCGGAAGACACTGAAGCTTTCTTT
CTSSWTVKWPEDTEAFF
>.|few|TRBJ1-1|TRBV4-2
TGTGCCAGCAGCCAAGATAGGGCAGGGGTCATGAACACTGAAGCTTTCTTT
CASSQDRAGVMNTEAFF
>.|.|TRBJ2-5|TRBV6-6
TGTGCCAGCAGTTACTCGACAGGACCCCGCCGAGAGACCCAGTACTTC
CASSYSTGPRRETQYF